Reported below is one TCR beta chain. Its specificity is unknown. The CDR3 is 18 amino acids. V shed 0 bases and J shed 0 bases, with 12 bases lying between them. Germline loops: CDR1 LGHNA, CDR2 YSLEER. The data belong to a study of cytomegalovirus exposure and HLA in healthy donors. Primers included in the PCR were 60 Vbeta and 13 Jbeta primers. Sequencing used immunoSEQ multiplex PCR; TCRdb keeps in-frame clones, though not all of them. This repertoire shows about 100,000 clones, about 74% found once; its top ten account for 14%. Study results and caveats: The number of N-insertions in an Asian-associated ancestry cluster was reportedly below the roughly 670-donor mean in a later analysis. Later work showed greater clonal expansion in HLA-associated TCR beta chains than in equally common others.

The chain couples TRBV4-3 to TRBJ2-6; D not certain. Material for sequencing was PBMCs. The receptor was isolated from a woman aged 35 to 49 in good health and CMV-seropositive. CDR3 amino acids: CASSQEPRLISGANVLTF. CDR3 DNA: TGCGCCAGCAGCCAAGAACCTAGACTGATCTCTGGGGCCAACGTCCTGACTTTC.